This passage covers 25 T cell receptor beta chains from one sample sequenced in a study of blood T cell repertoires in COVID-19. The data were produced by immunoSEQ multiplex PCR, yet TCRdb's version contains in-frame clones alone and is incomplete. In the table there are about 81,000 clones, around 88% of which are singletons. Material: PBMCs or T cells enriched from blood (not recorded which). These receptors were taken from a woman aged 45-65 years with acute COVID-19.

This chain uses TRBV29-1 with TRBJ1-2; D gene uncertain. Germline V gene data show CDR1 as SQVTM and CDR2 as ANQGSEA. The V and J ends lost 4 bases and 1 base respectively, with 7 bases between them. The CDR3 runs 12 residues. The CDR3 spells CSVVHLNYGYTF. The CDR3 DNA is TGCAGCGTTGTACACCTTAACTATGGCTACACCTTC.

A single count supports this clone. The chain employs TRBV10-3 and TRBJ1-1, with 8 positions matching TRBD1. V lost 2 bases to trimming and J lost 6 bases; unmatched junction nucleotides: 8. Germline V lookup: CDR1 ENHRY, CDR2 SYGVKD. The CDR3 spans 15 residues. The CDR3: CAISENRQGSSEAFF. CDR3 in DNA: TGTGCCATCAGTGAGAACCGACAGGGGTCCTCTGAAGCTTTCTTT.

The chain employs TRBV12-3 or TRBV12-4 and TRBJ1-1; 7 bases agree with TRBD1. CDR3 length: 13 residues. J gave up 4 bases and V 7 bases, and 6 bases lay outside the gene matches. This CDR3 reads CASTQTGSTEAFF. The CDR3 DNA follows: TGTGCCAGCACCCAGACAGGGAGCACTGAAGCTTTCTTT.

CDR3 sequence reads: CASSARRMTEAFF. In nucleotides, the CDR3 is TGTGCCAGCAGCGCCCGGAGGATGACTGAAGCTTTCTTT. The rearrangement joins TRBV7-2 to TRBJ1-1; unclear D gene. Trimming removed 5 bases from V and 5 bases from J, with 12 bases in between. Germline CDR1 SGHTA, CDR2 FQGNSA. The CDR3 is 13 amino acids.

This clone is a singleton in its sample. V gene TRBV7-9 combines with J gene TRBJ1-2; D gene uncertain. Trimming took 2 bases from V and 4 from J, leaving 14 bases between them. This CDR3 is 15 amino acids long. The germline V gene encodes CDR1 SEHNR and CDR2 FQNEAQ (reference sequence). CDR3 sequence: CASSLTSRYSYGYTF. For the CDR3, the DNA is TGTGCCAGCAGCTTAACCTCCAGGTACAGCTATGGCTACACCTTC.

The chain links TRBV5-1 to TRBJ2-5; 8 nucleotides line up with TRBD2. The V gene end was trimmed by 2 bases and the J gene end by 3 bases; junction bases not matched to a gene: 15. This CDR3 comprises 18 residues. Germline V lookup: CDR1 SGHRS, CDR2 YFSETQ. The CDR3 loop is CASSFGLAGFRHEETQYF. DNA of the CDR3: TGCGCCAGCAGCTTTGGACTAGCAGGTTTCCGCCACGAAGAGACCCAGTACTTC.

CDR3 in amino acids: CAWSVQGEAFF. CDR3 sequence (DNA): TGTGCCTGGAGTGTACAGGGGGAAGCTTTCTTT. The genes are TRBV30 and TRBJ1-1; 7 bases agree with TRBD1. This CDR3 contains 11 residues. The germline V gene has CDR1 GTSNPN and CDR2 SVGIG (reference sequence). The trim removed 0 bases at V and 8 bases at J, leaving 0 bases unmatched.

This clone was detected only once. The V and J genes are TRBV2 and TRBJ2-7; 7 bases line up with TRBD2. With 5 bases clipped from V and 2 bases from J, the junction kept 12 bases outside the gene matches. CDR1 SNHLY and CDR2 FYNNEI come from the germline V gene. The CDR3 loop spans 16 amino acids. The chain's CDR3 is CASSSAGEDITYEQYF. For the CDR3, the DNA is TGTGCCAGCAGTTCGGCGGGAGAGGATATAACCTACGAGCAGTACTTC.

The chain has TRBV6-1 and TRBJ1-2; the D gene is possibly TRBD1 (6 bases). The V end lost 2 bases, the J end lost 2 bases, and 12 bases lay between the germline ends. The V gene's germline CDR1 is MNHNS and CDR2 SASEGT. The CDR3 length is 15 residues. The CDR3 region has the DNA TGTGCCAGCAGTGAATCAGGGGTCAGAAACTATGGCTACACCTTC. This codes for CASSESGVRNYGYTF.

V is TRBV18 and J is TRBJ1-1; a weak D match, TRBD1 (5 bases). Trimming took 2 bases from V and 0 from J, leaving 16 bases between them. From germline, CDR1 is KGHSH and CDR2 LQKENI. This CDR3 is built from 17 residues. This CDR3 is CASSPGVPGQMNTEAFF. The CDR3 DNA reads TGTGCCAGCTCACCAGGGGTTCCAGGGCAAATGAACACTGAAGCTTTCTTT.

The gene calls are TRBV20-1 and TRBJ1-1; no clear D gene. This CDR3 is 11 amino acids long. Trimming left V 6 bases short and J 1 base short, with 6 bases between. Germline V gene data show CDR1 as DFQATT and CDR2 as SNEGSKA (reference sequence). The CDR3 reads CSADWNTEAFF. CDR3 DNA sequence: TGCAGTGCGGACTGGAACACTGAAGCTTTCTTT.

The chain links TRBV7-8 to TRBJ2-7, with 10 bases aligning to TRBD1. This CDR3 region has 15 residues. Germline lookup yields CDR1 SGHVS and CDR2 FQNEAQ. Trimming cost V 4 bases and J 2 bases; bases outside gene matches: 5. The CDR3 sequence is CASSSLGQGAYEQYF. In nucleotides, the CDR3 is TGTGCCAGCAGCTCCCTTGGACAGGGGGCCTACGAGCAGTACTTC. Full variable domain (missing parts from reference TRBV7-8 and TRBJ2-7): GAGVSQSPRYKVAKRGQDVALRCDPISGHVSLFWYQQALGQGPEFLTYFQNEAQLDKSGLPSDRFFAERPEGSVSTLKIQRTQQEDSAVYLCASSSLGQGAYEQYFGPGTRLTVT.

This chain connects TRBV4-3 to TRBJ2-1, with a tentative D call TRBD1 (5 bases). CDR3 length equals 16 residues. The ends were cut back, 0 bases at V and 3 bases at J, with 12 bases in the middle. Germline V gives CDR1 LGHNA, CDR2 YSLEER. CDR3 in DNA: TGCGCCAGCAGCCAAGACGCGACAGACTTCTACAATGAGCAGTTCTTC. Translating it yields CASSQDATDFYNEQFF.

The rearrangement joins TRBV29-1 to TRBJ1-3, with 12 bases lining up with TRBD1. The CDR3 covers 14 residues. The V gene's germline CDR1 is SQVTM and CDR2 ANQGSEA. With 6 bases clipped from V and 5 bases from J, the junction kept 5 bases outside the gene matches. Here the CDR3 reads CSVPGQGARNTIYF. For the CDR3, the DNA is TGCAGCGTGCCGGGACAGGGGGCGAGAAACACCATATATTTT.

This clone was seen a single time. This chain links TRBV24-1 with TRBJ2-3; 8 bases map to TRBD2. Trimming removed 4 bases from V and 6 bases from J; junction bases left unmatched: 2. The CDR3 has 13 residues. The germline V gene has CDR1 KGHDR and CDR2 SFDVKD. Here the CDR3 reads CATSDGRVDTQYF. CDR3 nucleotide sequence: TGTGCCACCAGTGACGGGAGGGTGGATACGCAGTATTTT.

The chain employs TRBV6-2 or TRBV6-3 and TRBJ2-7; 10 bases are a match to TRBD1. CDR3 length: 16 residues. Losses at the gene ends were 0 bases for V and 0 bases for J; bases not matched to a gene: 2. The germline V gene has CDR1 MNHEY and CDR2 SVGEGT. Here the CDR3 reads CASSYSGQGFSYEQYF. The CDR3 DNA follows: TGTGCCAGCAGTTACTCGGGACAGGGGTTCTCCTACGAGCAGTACTTC.

In DNA, the CDR3 is TGTGCCAGCAGACTATTCGGGGGTGCCAACGAGCAGTACTTC. It encodes CASRLFGGANEQYF. This rearrangement joins TRBV27 to TRBJ2-7; D might be TRBD2 (6 bases). Germline CDR1 reads MNHEY; CDR2 reads SMNVEV (reference sequence). The CDR3 runs to 14 residues. Trimming took off 6 bases at V and 5 bases at J, with 17 bases between the two ends.

The chain recombines TRBV12-1 with TRBJ2-1; the D segment call TRBD2 is taken from the table without a DNA check. TRBV12-1 is a pseudogene. This CDR3 spans 15 amino acids. Written as DNA, the CDR3 is TGTGCCAGCAGCACGCGACTAGATGATTCCAATGAGCAGTTCTTC. Its protein is CASSTRLDDSNEQFF.

The gene calls are TRBV10-3 and TRBJ2-1; 7 bases are a match to TRBD2. CDR1 and CDR2 (germline): ENHRY, SYGVKD. The V and J ends lost 4 bases and 7 bases, in that order; junction bases with no gene match: 10. The CDR3 consists of 15 residues. CDR3 protein: CAISGPSGVGNEQFF. In DNA, the CDR3 is TGTGCCATCAGTGGCCCTAGCGGAGTCGGGAATGAGCAGTTCTTC.

This rearrangement joins TRBV2 to TRBJ1-1; the D is unclear. V gave up 5 bases and J gave up 6 bases, with 7 bases separating them. Germline CDR1 is SNHLY and CDR2 is FYNNEI. The CDR3 runs 11 residues. Here the CDR3 DNA reads TGTGCCAGCAGTTTGAGATCTGAAGCTTTCTTT. This translates into CASSLRSEAFF. Complete variable domain (other parts from reference TRBV2 and TRBJ1-1): EPEVTQTPSHQVTQMGQEVILRCVPISNHLYFYWYRQILGQKVEFLVSFYNNEISEKSEIFDDQFSVERPDGSNFTLKIRSTKLEDSAMYFCASSLRSEAFFGQGTRLTVV.

The chain combines TRBV10-3 with TRBJ1-3; the D gene is possibly TRBD1 (5 bases). Trimming took off 6 bases at V and 0 bases at J, with 12 bases between the two ends. The CDR3 length is 15 residues. Germline CDR1 reads ENHRY; CDR2 reads SYGVKD. This chain's CDR3 is CAIRGDRYSGNTIYF. The CDR3 DNA reads TGTGCCATCAGGGGTGACAGATACTCTGGAAACACCATATATTTT.

The chain recombines TRBV27 with TRBJ1-5, with D possibly being TRBD1 (6 bases). V was shortened by 5 bases and J by 6 bases, with 8 bases between the two germline ends. Germline V lookup: CDR1 MNHEY, CDR2 SMNVEV (reference sequence). The CDR3 covers 12 residues. The CDR3 DNA reads as TGTGCCAGCAGTGTACAGGGTCAGCCCCAGCATTTT. It is translated as CASSVQGQPQHF.

The rearrangement joins TRBV6-5 to TRBJ1-2; 8 bases fit TRBD1. From germline, CDR1 is MNHEY and CDR2 SVGAGI. The CDR3 is 13 residues long. V was pared by 5 bases and J by 6 bases, with 5 bases of the junction left unmatched. Here the CDR3 reads CASSRTGSHGYTF. CDR3 nucleotide sequence: TGTGCCAGCAGTCGGACAGGGAGTCATGGCTACACCTTC.

The chain's CDR3 is CASSQDLSNQPQHF. The CDR3 coding sequence is TGTGCCAGCAGCCAAGACCTGAGCAATCAGCCCCAGCATTTT. The rearrangement joins TRBV3-1 (or the pseudogene TRBV3-2) to TRBJ1-5; D unclear. The CDR3 has 14 residues. V was pared by 0 bases and J by 1 base, with 4 bases between. Germline V lookup: CDR1 LGHDT, CDR2 YNNKEL (reference sequence).

This clone was observed a single time. This chain joins TRBV7-2 and TRBJ2-7, with a possible D match to TRBD2 (5 bases). V lost 3 bases to trimming and J lost 1 base, with 19 bases between them. This CDR3 has 17 residues. Per germline, CDR1 SGHTA and CDR2 FQGNSA. Here the CDR3 reads CASSFVQGSDKSYEQYF. Written as DNA, the CDR3 is TGTGCCAGCAGCTTCGTACAAGGTAGCGATAAGTCCTACGAGCAGTACTTC.